The clone carrying this T cell receptor (beta chain) was counted between two and nine times. Antigen specificity is unknown. The V gene's germline CDR1 is MNHNS and CDR2 SASEGT. The length of the CDR3 is 13 residues. With 7 bases clipped from V and 2 bases from J, the junction kept 4 bases outside the gene matches. Replicate sorted-subset PCRs were loaded with roughly 200 ng DNA, 31,000 or so T cell genomes. The data were produced by immunoSEQ multiplex PCR, yet TCRdb's version contains in-frame clones alone and is incomplete. The repertoire has some 120,000 clones, approximately 70% of them found once; the top ten carry over 20%. This sample is drawn from a study of shared clonotypes between healthy human individuals. Study background: Three CD4 naive, three CD4 memory, two CD8 naive and one CD8 memory plate were used per donor. Study-wide points: A generally larger estimated richness was seen in naive subsets than in memory subsets.

The sequenced sample was memory CD8+ T cells sorted from blood. Subset denoted: CD45RO+ cells pooled with CCR7-negative TemRA cells. The receptor was isolated from a woman aged 30 to 39 in good health. The chain recombines TRBV6-1 with TRBJ2-5; 7 bases agree with TRBD1. The CDR3 DNA reads as TGTGCCAGCAACGGACAGGCGCAAGAGACCCAGTACTTC. It yields the protein CASNGQAQETQYF.